This T cell receptor (beta chain) was captured in a study of a mutant IDH1 vaccine in newly diagnosed glioma (dated by TCRdb to 2020 to 2023). Study-wide context: Eight vaccinations were administered to patients in weeks 1, 3, 5, 7, 11, 15, 19 and 23, corresponding to visits V03 through V10. Vaccination started 4-6 weeks after radiotherapy alone, or was given together with temozolomide cycles in the groups whose treatment included chemotherapy. Of the approximately 35 treated patients, roughly 62% were male and around 40% were female, and the mean age was approximately 40 years. Prior to enrollment, standard therapy consisting of radiotherapy alone, temozolomide alone, or radiochemotherapy with temozolomide had been administered to patients, with the combination being received by most patients. Six visits were used for peripheral blood collection: V03 (baseline), V05, V07, V10, V12 and V13. For exploratory analyses, about two dozen treated patients had longitudinal TCRB deep sequencing done wherever samples were available.

Worth noting for this clone: The antigen it recognizes is unknown. No qualities accompany the bases; no much larger clone lies one base away.

The time point label on this specimen signifies: week 11, during vaccination. Each vaccine dose was 300 ug of a 20-mer mutant IDH1 peptide in Montanide, given subcutaneously with topical imiquimod. Donors had newly diagnosed WHO grade 3 or 4 IDH1-mutant astrocytomas with loss of nuclear ATRX. The samples were drawn from NOA16, a multicentre, single-arm, open-label phase I trial in Germany that tested a mutant IDH1 peptide vaccine in humans for the first time. Genomic DNA for TCRB sequencing was isolated from EDTA blood with the DNeasy Blood and Tissue Kit. Broader findings and caveats from the paper: According to the authors, sample limitations meant that analyses of patient blood samples could not be reproduced. PBMC samples for TCRB deep sequencing were selected based on availability. Pseudoprogression seemed to be unrelated to changes in the top peripheral T cell clonotypes found by TCRB sequencing. Across multiple MHC alleles, vaccine-induced immune responses were seen in around 93% of patients.

Preparation of the library involved the immunoSEQ multiplex PCR assay. The hsTCRB Kit was used according to the manufacturer's protocol to amplify rearranged TCR beta chain sequences. Sequencing of TCRB libraries was carried out on an Illumina MiSeq. The study's own analysis went as follows. The proprietary platform of the kit vendor was used for demultiplexing, trimming and gene mapping. Entries here come from immuneACCESS through TCRdb and include only in-frame sequences with V and J called. Some clones fail to appear in such tables; in the studies checked, an unresolved V gene covers under half of the shortfall, and the cause of the remainder is unknown. D and trimming were read from the DNA, whereas the V and J calls and clone size are those reported in that table. Present in this sample are some 130,000 clones, around four fifths of which were seen just once. Around 5.5% of the sample is taken by the ten largest.

From the germline V gene, CDR1 is SGHTA and CDR2 is FQGNSA. Including the terminal cysteine and phenylalanine, the CDR3 comprises 14 residues. Left in the record is the CDR3 DNA by itself, 42 bases read in frame from the first base. Trimming removed 1 base from V and 3 bases from J; the gene matches leave 2 bases unexplained. Specimen: PBMCs, collected from a glioma patient whose treatment included an IDH1 peptide vaccine. The TCR originated in a man aged 40-49 years with glioma. This chain joins TRBV7-2 to TRBJ2-7; 8 nucleotides in the junction match TRBD1. The DNA sequence follows: TGTGCCAGCAGCTTAGGGGACAGGAGCTACGAGCAGTACTTC. This sequence encodes CASSLGDRSYEQYF.